This T cell receptor beta chain was obtained from a study of blood T cell repertoires in COVID-19. Study in general: Specimens from acute and convalescent COVID-19 originated in the United States, Italy and Spain. The analysed material was cDNA or gDNA that came from T cells, B-cell-depleted T cells, or PBMCs.

As processed by the authors: Reference gene primer amplification in the assay estimated nucleated cell counts. This table comes from immunoSEQ multiplex PCR, and its TCRdb copy is limited to in-frame clones, with some not included. The DNA gave D and trimming, while V, J and clone size come from that table. The sample consists of roughly 100,000 clones, 75% to 95% of them appearing once. The V gene's germline CDR1 is KGHSH and CDR2 LQKENI. J gave up 14 bases and V 0 bases, and 6 bases lay outside the gene matches. This CDR3 has 14 amino acids. This chain uses TRBV18 with TRBJ2-1; 11 bases are shared with TRBD1. The source material was peripheral blood. This TCR was recovered from a man younger than 35 with acute or convalescent COVID-19. CDR3 sequence: CASSPPEDRGLKFF. For the CDR3, the DNA is TGTGCCAGCTCACCACCCGAGGACAGGGGGCTAAAGTTCTTC.